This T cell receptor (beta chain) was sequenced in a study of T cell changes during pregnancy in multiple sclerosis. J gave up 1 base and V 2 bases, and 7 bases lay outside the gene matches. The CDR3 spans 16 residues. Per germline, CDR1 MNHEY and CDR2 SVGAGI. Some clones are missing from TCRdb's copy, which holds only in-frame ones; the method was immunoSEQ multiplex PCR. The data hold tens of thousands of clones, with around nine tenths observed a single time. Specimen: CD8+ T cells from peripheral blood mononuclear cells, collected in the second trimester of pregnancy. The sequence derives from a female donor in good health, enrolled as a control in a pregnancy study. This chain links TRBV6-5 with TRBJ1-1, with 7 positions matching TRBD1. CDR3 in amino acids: CASSYPFRDRNTEAFF. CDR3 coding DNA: TGTGCCAGCAGTTACCCATTCCGGGACAGGAACACTGAAGCTTTCTTT.